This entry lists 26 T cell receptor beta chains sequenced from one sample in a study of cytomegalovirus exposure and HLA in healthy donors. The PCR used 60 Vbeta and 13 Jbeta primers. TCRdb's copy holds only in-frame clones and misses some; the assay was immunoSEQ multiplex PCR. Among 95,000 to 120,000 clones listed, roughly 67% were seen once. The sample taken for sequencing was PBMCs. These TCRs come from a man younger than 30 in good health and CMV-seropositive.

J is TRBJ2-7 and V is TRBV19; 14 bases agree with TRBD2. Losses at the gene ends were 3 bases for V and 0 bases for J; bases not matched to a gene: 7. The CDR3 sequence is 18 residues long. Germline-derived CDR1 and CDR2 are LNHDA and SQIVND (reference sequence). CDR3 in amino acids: CASSIGTSGGLNSYEQYF. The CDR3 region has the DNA TGTGCCAGTAGTATCGGGACTAGCGGGGGTTTAAACTCCTACGAGCAGTACTTC.

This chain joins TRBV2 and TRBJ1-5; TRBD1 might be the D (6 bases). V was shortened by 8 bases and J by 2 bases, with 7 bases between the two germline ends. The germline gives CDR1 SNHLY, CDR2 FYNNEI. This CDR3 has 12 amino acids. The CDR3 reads CASHRGNQPQHF. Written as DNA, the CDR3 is TGTGCCAGCCACAGGGGCAATCAGCCCCAGCATTTT.

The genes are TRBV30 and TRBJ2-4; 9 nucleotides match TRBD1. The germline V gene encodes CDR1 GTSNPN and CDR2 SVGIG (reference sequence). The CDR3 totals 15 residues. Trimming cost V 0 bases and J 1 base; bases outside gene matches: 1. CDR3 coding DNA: TGTGCCTGGAGTGTAGGACAGGGGGCCAAAAACATTCAGTACTTC. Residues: CAWSVGQGAKNIQYF.

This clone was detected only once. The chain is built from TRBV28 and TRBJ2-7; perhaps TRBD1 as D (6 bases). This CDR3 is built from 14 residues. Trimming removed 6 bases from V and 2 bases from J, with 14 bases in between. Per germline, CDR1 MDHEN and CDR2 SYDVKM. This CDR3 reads CASSQGGETYEQYV. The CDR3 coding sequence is TGTGCCAGCAGCCAAGGGGGAGAGACCTACGAGCAGTACGTC.

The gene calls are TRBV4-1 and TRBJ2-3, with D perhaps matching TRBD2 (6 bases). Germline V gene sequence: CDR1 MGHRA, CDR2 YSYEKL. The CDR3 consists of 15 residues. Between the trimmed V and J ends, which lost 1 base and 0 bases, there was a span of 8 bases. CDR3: CASSQGGTSTDTQYF. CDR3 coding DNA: TGCGCCAGCAGCCAAGGGGGGACTAGCACAGATACGCAGTATTTT.

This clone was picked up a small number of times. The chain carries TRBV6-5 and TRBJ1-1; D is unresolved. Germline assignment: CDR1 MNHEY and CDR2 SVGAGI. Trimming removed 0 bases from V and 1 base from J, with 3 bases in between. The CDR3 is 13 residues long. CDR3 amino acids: CASSYSANTEAFF. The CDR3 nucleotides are TGTGCCAGCAGTTACTCGGCGAACACTGAAGCTTTCTTT.

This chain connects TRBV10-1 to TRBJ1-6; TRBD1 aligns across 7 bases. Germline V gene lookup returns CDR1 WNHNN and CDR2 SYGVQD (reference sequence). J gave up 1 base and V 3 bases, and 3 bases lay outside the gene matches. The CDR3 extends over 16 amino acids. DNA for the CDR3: TGCGCCAGCAGTGAACCACAGGGGTCCTATAATTCACCCCTCCACTTT. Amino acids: CASSEPQGSYNSPLHF.

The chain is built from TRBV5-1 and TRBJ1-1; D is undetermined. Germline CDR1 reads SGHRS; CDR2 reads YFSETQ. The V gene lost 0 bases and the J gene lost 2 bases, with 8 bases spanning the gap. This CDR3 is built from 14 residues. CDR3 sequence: CASSLDWPNTEAFF. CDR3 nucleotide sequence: TGCGCCAGCAGCTTGGATTGGCCTAACACTGAAGCTTTCTTT.

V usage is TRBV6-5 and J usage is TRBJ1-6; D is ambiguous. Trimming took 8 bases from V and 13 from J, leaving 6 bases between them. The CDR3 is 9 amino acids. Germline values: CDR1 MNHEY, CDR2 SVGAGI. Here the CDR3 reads CASGQPLHF. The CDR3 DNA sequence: TGTGCCAGCGGGCAGCCCCTCCACTTT.

The DNA for the CDR3 is TGTGCCAGCAGCCAAGTGGGACAGGGTATGCACGAGCAGTACTTC. Protein sequence: CASSQVGQGMHEQYF. The rearrangement uses TRBV4-2 and TRBJ2-7; the match to TRBD1 covers 9 bases. The V gene's germline CDR1 is LGHNA and CDR2 YNFKEQ. V shed 1 base, J shed 5 bases, and the junction held 6 bases outside the gene matches. The CDR3 length is 15 residues.

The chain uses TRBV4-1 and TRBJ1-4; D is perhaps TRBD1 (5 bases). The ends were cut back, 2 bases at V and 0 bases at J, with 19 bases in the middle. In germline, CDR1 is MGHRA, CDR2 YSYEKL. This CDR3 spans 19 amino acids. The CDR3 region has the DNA TGCGCCAGCAGCCAAACGGGACTCCCCATCCTATCAACTAATGAAAAACTGTTTTTT. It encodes CASSQTGLPILSTNEKLFF.

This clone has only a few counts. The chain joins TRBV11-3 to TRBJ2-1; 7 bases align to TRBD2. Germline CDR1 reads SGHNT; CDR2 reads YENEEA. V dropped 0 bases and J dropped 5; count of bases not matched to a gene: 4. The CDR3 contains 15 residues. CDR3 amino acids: CASSLETGLNNEQFF. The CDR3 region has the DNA TGTGCCAGCAGCTTAGAGACGGGACTAAACAATGAGCAGTTCTTC.

The CDR3 bases are TGCGCCAGCAGCTCGGACAATGAGCAGTTCTTC. Translating it yields CASSSDNEQFF. This chain connects TRBV5-1 to TRBJ2-1, with D hard to call. Trimming took 3 bases from V and 5 from J, leaving 3 bases between them. Germline-derived CDR1 and CDR2 are SGHRS and YFSETQ. The CDR3 has 11 residues.

For the CDR3, the DNA is TGTGCCAGCAATCAAGGGGGCGCGAACACCGGGGAGCTGTTTTTT. The encoded protein is CASNQGGANTGELFF. The chain links TRBV6-1 to TRBJ2-2; 7 bases are shared with TRBD1. CDR3 length: 15 amino acids. V shed 7 bases and J 0 bases; nucleotides not matched to a gene: 5. Germline values: CDR1 MNHNS, CDR2 SASEGT.

CDR3 DNA sequence: TGTGCCAGCTCACCACTTGCACGGGACAGTCCATATTCACCCCTCCACTTT. It yields the protein CASSPLARDSPYSPLHF. The chain is built from TRBV18 and TRBJ1-6, with TRBD1 matching 7 bases. Losses at the gene ends were 1 base for V and 8 bases for J; bases not matched to a gene: 11. The CDR3 runs to 17 residues. Germline V gives CDR1 KGHSH, CDR2 LQKENI.

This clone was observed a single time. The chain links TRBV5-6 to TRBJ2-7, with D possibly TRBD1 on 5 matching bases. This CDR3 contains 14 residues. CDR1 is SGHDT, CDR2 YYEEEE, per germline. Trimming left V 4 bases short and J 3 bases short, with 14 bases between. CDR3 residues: CASSTSGNHYEQYV. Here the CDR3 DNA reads TGTGCCAGCAGCACTTCAGGGAATCACTACGAGCAGTACGTC.

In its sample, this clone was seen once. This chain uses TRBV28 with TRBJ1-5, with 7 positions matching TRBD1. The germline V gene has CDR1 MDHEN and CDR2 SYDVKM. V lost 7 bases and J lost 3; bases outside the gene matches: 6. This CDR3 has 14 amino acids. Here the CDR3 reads CASTDRVPNQPQHF. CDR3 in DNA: TGTGCCAGCACTGACAGGGTCCCCAATCAGCCCCAGCATTTT. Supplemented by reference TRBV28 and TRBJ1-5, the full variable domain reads DVKVTQSSRYLVKRTGEKVFLECVQDMDHENMFWYRQDPGLGLRLIYFSYDVKMKEKGDIPEGYSVSREKKERFSLILESASTNQTSMYLCASTDRVPNQPQHFGDGTRLSIL.

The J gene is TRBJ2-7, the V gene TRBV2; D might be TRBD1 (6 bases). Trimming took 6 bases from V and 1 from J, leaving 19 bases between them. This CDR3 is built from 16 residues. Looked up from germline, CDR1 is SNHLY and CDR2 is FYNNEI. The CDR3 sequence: CASRANTGSASYEQYF. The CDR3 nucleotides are TGTGCCAGCAGAGCAAATACAGGGTCGGCTTCCTACGAGCAGTACTTC.

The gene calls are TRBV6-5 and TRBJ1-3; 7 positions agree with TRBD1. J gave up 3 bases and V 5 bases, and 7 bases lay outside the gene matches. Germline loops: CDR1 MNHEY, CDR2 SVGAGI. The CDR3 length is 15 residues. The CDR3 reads CASSTSDRVGNTIYF. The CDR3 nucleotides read TGTGCCAGCAGTACCTCTGACAGGGTTGGAAACACCATATATTTT.

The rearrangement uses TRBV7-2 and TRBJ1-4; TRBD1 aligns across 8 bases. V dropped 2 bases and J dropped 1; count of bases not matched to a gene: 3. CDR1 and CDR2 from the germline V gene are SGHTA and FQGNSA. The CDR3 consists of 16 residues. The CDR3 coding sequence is TGTGCCAGCAGCTTAAGAGGACAGGGAACTAATGAAAAACTGTTTTTT. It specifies CASSLRGQGTNEKLFF.

CDR3 sequence reads: CASSWEREGEKLFF. In DNA, the CDR3 is TGTGCCAGCAGCTGGGAACGGGAAGGTGAAAAACTGTTTTTT. The chain links TRBV7-6 to TRBJ1-4; no clear D gene. Trimming took off 4 bases at V and 7 bases at J, with 13 bases between the two ends. The CDR3 extends over 14 amino acids. CDR1 and CDR2 (germline): SGHVS, FNYEAQ. Full variable domain (outside the CDR3, taken from reference TRBV7-6 and TRBJ1-4): GAGVSQSPRYKVTKRGQDVALRCDPISGHVSLYWYRQALGQGPEFLTYFNYEAQQDKSGLPNDRFSAERPEGSISTLTIQRTEQRDSAMYRCASSWEREGEKLFFGSGTQLSVL.

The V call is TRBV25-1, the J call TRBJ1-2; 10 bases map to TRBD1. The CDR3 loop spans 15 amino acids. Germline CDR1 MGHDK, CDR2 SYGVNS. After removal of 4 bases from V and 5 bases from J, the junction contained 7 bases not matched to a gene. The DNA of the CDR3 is TGTGCCAGCAGTGGAACCCCGGGACAGGGGTATGGCTACACCTTC. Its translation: CASSGTPGQGYGYTF.

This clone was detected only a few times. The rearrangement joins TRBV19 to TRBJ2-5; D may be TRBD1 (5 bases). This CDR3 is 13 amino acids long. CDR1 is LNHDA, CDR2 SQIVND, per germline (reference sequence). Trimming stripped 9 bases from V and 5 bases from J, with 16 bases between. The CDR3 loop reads CASQPRRAETQYF. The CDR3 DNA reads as TGTGCCAGCCAACCCCGCAGGGCTGAGACCCAGTACTTC.

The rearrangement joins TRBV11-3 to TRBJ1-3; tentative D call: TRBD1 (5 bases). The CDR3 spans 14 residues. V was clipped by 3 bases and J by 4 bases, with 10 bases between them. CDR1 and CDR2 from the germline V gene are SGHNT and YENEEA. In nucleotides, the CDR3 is TGTGCCAGCAGCTTGTGGGGCACCGGAAACACCATATATTTT. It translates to CASSLWGTGNTIYF.

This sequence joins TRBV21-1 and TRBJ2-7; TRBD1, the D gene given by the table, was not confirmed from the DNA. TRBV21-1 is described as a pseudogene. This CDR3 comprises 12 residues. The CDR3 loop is CASKDNFYEQYV. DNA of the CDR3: TGTGCCAGCAAGGACAATTTCTACGAGCAGTACGTC.

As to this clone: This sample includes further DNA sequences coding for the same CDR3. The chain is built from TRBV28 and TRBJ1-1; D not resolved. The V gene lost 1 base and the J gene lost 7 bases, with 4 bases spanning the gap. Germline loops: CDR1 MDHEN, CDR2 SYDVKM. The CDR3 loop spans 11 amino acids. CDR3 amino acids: CASSLLREAFF. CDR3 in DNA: TGTGCCAGCAGTTTATTGCGTGAAGCTTTCTTT.